One and the same sample provided the 24 T cell receptor beta chains below, sequenced in a study of shared clonotypes between healthy human individuals. Terminally differentiated effector memory CD45RA+ cells were excluded from the naive CD8 cells, which were CD45RO-negative and positively selected for CCR7. Sequencing was performed with immunoSEQ multiplex PCR; in TCRdb, only in-frame clones are kept and a portion is missing. Of 700,000 to 950,000 clones in the sample, about 96% were seen once. Sequenced: naive CD8+ T cells sorted from blood. These receptors all stem from a man aged 25-40 years in good health.

The rearrangement uses TRBV7-8 and TRBJ1-2; D not certain. Germline V gene sequence: CDR1 SGHVS, CDR2 FQNEAQ. Trimming left V 5 bases short and J 6 bases short, with 13 bases between. The CDR3 loop spans 13 amino acids. The CDR3 DNA is TGTGCCAGCAGCCCCTACCGGGAGAATGGCTACACCTTC. Translated: CASSPYRENGYTF.

This clone has a handful of counts. The chain is built from TRBV7-9 and TRBJ2-5; D is undetermined. The V end lost 4 bases, the J end lost 3 bases, and 3 bases lay between the germline ends. The length of the CDR3 is 11 residues. Germline values: CDR1 SEHNR, CDR2 FQNEAQ (reference sequence). CDR3 residues: CASSYEETQYF. CDR3 DNA sequence: TGTGCCAGCAGCTATGAAGAGACCCAGTACTTC.

J is TRBJ2-2 and V is TRBV5-4, with 7 nucleotides matching TRBD1. Germline V gene sequence: CDR1 SGHNT, CDR2 YYREEE (reference sequence). This CDR3 contains 16 residues. V was clipped by 3 bases and J by 2 bases; unmatched bases: 7. CDR3 region: CASSSGQRLNTGELFF. The CDR3 nucleotides are TGTGCCAGCAGCTCGGGACAGAGACTAAACACCGGGGAGCTGTTTTTT.

This chain connects TRBV16 to TRBJ2-1, with D unclear. The CDR3 length is 11 residues. Trimming left V 2 bases short and J 7 bases short, with 3 bases between. The germline CDR1 and CDR2 sequences are KGHSY and FQNENV. CDR3 DNA: TGTGCCAGCAGCCAAAATAATGAGCAGTTCTTC. Protein product: CASSQNNEQFF.

The J gene is TRBJ2-7, the V gene TRBV5-1, with 11 bases that match TRBD2. The CDR3 consists of 15 residues. Germline V gives CDR1 SGHRS, CDR2 YFSETQ. V was clipped by 3 bases and J by 3 bases; unmatched bases: 5. Here the CDR3 reads CASSSTLAGDYEQYF. For the CDR3, the DNA is TGCGCCAGCAGCTCGACACTAGCGGGAGACTACGAGCAGTACTTC. The full variable domain, rest sourced from reference TRBV5-1 and TRBJ2-7, is KAGVTQTPRYLIKTRGQQVTLSCSPISGHRSVSWYQQTPGQGLQFLFEYFSETQRNKGNFPGRFSGRQFSNSRSEMNVSTLELGDSALYLCASSSTLAGDYEQYFGPGTRLTVT.

The CDR3 reads CASSSGTPFYYEQYF. DNA for the CDR3: TGTGCCAGCAGCTCCGGGACACCCTTCTACTACGAGCAGTACTTC. The chain employs TRBV11-3 and TRBJ2-7, with a weak D call TRBD1 (6 bases). The germline gives CDR1 SGHNT, CDR2 YENEEA. This CDR3 has 15 amino acids. The V end lost 4 bases, the J end lost 3 bases, and 16 bases lay between the germline ends.

V is TRBV11-3 and J is TRBJ2-3; D could derive from TRBD1 or TRBD2 (5 bases each). This CDR3 is built from 15 residues. Trimming shortened V by 3 bases and J by 0 bases, and 10 bases separated the two germline ends. Germline CDR1 reads SGHNT; CDR2 reads YENEEA. Here the CDR3 DNA reads TGTGCCAGCAGCTTGGGGACGTTTAGCACAGATACGCAGTATTTT. This encodes CASSLGTFSTDTQYF.

V and J are TRBV29-1 and TRBJ2-7; 9 bases align to TRBD1. V lost 1 base, J lost 2 bases, and 12 bases stayed unmatched. The CDR3 has 17 residues. Germline V gene data show CDR1 as SQVTM and CDR2 as ANQGSEA. The CDR3 sequence: CSVEAVPRDRATYEQYF. DNA of the CDR3: TGCAGCGTTGAAGCTGTACCCCGGGACAGGGCAACCTACGAGCAGTACTTC.

The rearrangement links TRBV10-1 to TRBJ2-7; D call uncertain. Per the germline V gene, CDR1 is WNHNN and CDR2 is SYGVQD (reference sequence). CDR3 length: 12 amino acids. V was shortened by 2 bases and J by 3 bases, with 5 bases between the two germline ends. This CDR3 is CASSETGYEQYF. The CDR3 DNA follows: TGCGCCAGCAGTGAGACGGGCTACGAGCAGTACTTC.

Turning to this clone: Other nucleotide sequences from this sample produce the same CDR3. This chain uses TRBV27 with TRBJ2-1; no clear D. The germline CDR1 and CDR2 sequences are MNHEY and SMNVEV (reference sequence). This CDR3 spans 13 amino acids. Trimming pared 2 bases from V and 0 bases from J, leaving 2 bases between. The CDR3, as DNA: TGTGCCAGCAGTTTAGTCTCCTACAATGAGCAGTTCTTC. As protein: CASSLVSYNEQFF.

This clone was detected once. The V gene is TRBV7-9, the J gene TRBJ1-5; the D gene is possibly TRBD1 (6 bases). Trimming removed 5 bases at V and 4 bases at J, with 18 bases between. The germline V gene encodes CDR1 SEHNR and CDR2 FQNEAQ (reference sequence). This CDR3 is built from 16 residues. The CDR3 loop is CASSSFENRENQPQHF. The CDR3 DNA reads as TGTGCCAGCAGCAGTTTCGAGAACAGGGAGAATCAGCCCCAGCATTTT.

This chain connects TRBV9 to TRBJ2-1, with 9 bases that match TRBD2. The CDR3 runs 15 residues. Germline CDR1 is SGDLS and CDR2 is YYNGEE. The V and J ends lost 1 base and 6 bases, in that order; junction bases with no gene match: 5. DNA for the CDR3: TGTGCCAGCAGCGTATCGGGACTAGCATCCAATGAGCAGTTCTTC. This codes for CASSVSGLASNEQFF. The full variable domain, in which reference TRBV9 and TRBJ2-1 provide the parts outside the CDR3, is DSGVTQTPKHLITATGQRVTLRCSPRSGDLSVYWYQQSLDQGLQFLIQYYNGEERAKGNILERFSAQQFPDLHSELNLSSLELGDSALYFCASSVSGLASNEQFFGPGTRLTVL.

Comments on this clone: A much larger clone sits a single nucleotide away, making a read error possible. The J gene is TRBJ2-3, the V gene TRBV7-2; D gene unclear. The CDR3 runs to 12 residues. V lost 5 bases and J 0 bases, leaving 3 bases between the germline ends. Germline V gene data show CDR1 as SGHTA and CDR2 as FQGNSA. CDR3 DNA sequence: TGTGCCAGCAGCATAAGCACAGATACGCAGTATTTT. Translating gives CASSISTDTQYF.

A single count supports this clone. The DNA of the CDR3 is TGTGCCAGTTTTAGCCCGGGGGCAGGGGACTATGGCTACACCTTC. Its protein is CASFSPGAGDYGYTF. The chain is built from TRBV28 and TRBJ1-2; possible D gene TRBD1, 6 bases. The CDR3 runs 15 residues. Per germline, CDR1 MDHEN and CDR2 SYDVKM. With 9 bases removed from V and 3 bases from J, the gap between germline ends came to 20 bases.

V usage is TRBV7-9 and J usage is TRBJ2-7, with D tentatively TRBD1 (6 bases). CDR3 size: 13 residues. Between the trimmed V and J ends, which lost 5 bases and 3 bases, there was a span of 11 bases. From germline, CDR1 is SEHNR and CDR2 FQNEAQ (reference sequence). The CDR3 bases are TGTGCCAGCAGCCGGACAGAGATCTACGAGCAGTACTTC. It encodes CASSRTEIYEQYF.

This chain links TRBV29-1 with TRBJ2-7, with no clear D. The CDR3 is made up of 14 amino acids. The ends were cut back, 1 base at V and 1 base at J, with 11 bases in the middle. Germline-derived CDR1 and CDR2 are SQVTM and ANQGSEA. CDR3 protein: CSVEVPNGSYEQYF. The DNA of the CDR3 is TGCAGCGTTGAAGTTCCGAACGGATCCTACGAGCAGTACTTC.

This chain joins TRBV2 and TRBJ2-7; weak D call: TRBD1 (6 bases). CDR3 size: 13 residues. V lost 6 bases to trimming and J lost 2 bases, with 11 bases between them. Germline-derived CDR1 and CDR2 are SNHLY and FYNNEI. The CDR3 DNA reads as TGTGCCAGCAGAACAGGGTTGGCCTACGAGCAGTACTTC. It encodes CASRTGLAYEQYF.

The chain couples TRBV6-1 to TRBJ2-1; D is undetermined. Between the trimmed V and J ends, which lost 6 bases and 4 bases, there was a span of 1 base. From germline, CDR1 is MNHNS and CDR2 SASEGT. This CDR3 spans 10 amino acids. CDR3 in DNA: TGTGCCAGCAGATACAATGAGCAGTTCTTC. Translating it yields CASRYNEQFF.

This chain joins TRBV10-1 and TRBJ2-3, with 7 bases identical to TRBD2. The CDR3 is 15 amino acids. Germline V lookup: CDR1 WNHNN, CDR2 SYGVQD (reference sequence). Trimming cost V 3 bases and J 2 bases; bases outside gene matches: 5. The CDR3 region is CASSDGLADTDTQYF. The CDR3 DNA reads as TGCGCCAGCAGTGATGGCCTAGCGGACACAGATACGCAGTATTTT.

The rearrangement joins TRBV7-9 to TRBJ1-1; D remains unclear. Germline V gives CDR1 SEHNR, CDR2 FQNEAQ (reference sequence). The CDR3 loop spans 14 amino acids. The germline V and J ends were trimmed by 4 bases and 6 bases, with 15 bases remaining between them. The CDR3 is CASSSPTEGAEAFF. In DNA, the CDR3 is TGTGCCAGCAGCTCACCTACGGAGGGAGCTGAAGCTTTCTTT.

A word on this clone: At the DNA level, this CDR3 is encoded by other sequences in the same sample as well. The chain is built from TRBV27 and TRBJ2-1, with D hard to call. This CDR3 is 11 amino acids long. Trimming stripped 2 bases from V and 7 bases from J, with 3 bases between. The germline V gene has CDR1 MNHEY and CDR2 SMNVEV (reference sequence). In nucleotides, the CDR3 is TGTGCCAGCAGTTTAGGTAATGAGCAGTTCTTC. Its protein product is CASSLGNEQFF.

The J gene is TRBJ1-2, the V gene TRBV29-1, with unresolved D. The CDR3 is made up of 11 amino acids. V was trimmed by 6 bases and J by 3 bases, leaving 8 bases between them. Germline CDR1 SQVTM, CDR2 ANQGSEA. Written as DNA, the CDR3 is TGCAGCGTAGCCCGGGACTATGGCTACACCTTC. Protein: CSVARDYGYTF. The full variable domain, its missing parts supplied by reference TRBV29-1 and TRBJ1-2, is SAVISQKPSRDICQRGTSLTIQCQVDSQVTMMFWYRQQPGQSLTLIATANQGSEATYESGFVIDKFPISRPNLTFSTLTVSNMSPEDSSIYLCSVARDYGYTFGSGTRLTVV.

The gene calls are TRBV11-3 and TRBJ2-1, with D possibly matching TRBD1 (6 bases). Germline V lookup: CDR1 SGHNT, CDR2 YENEEA. This CDR3 comprises 15 residues. V shed 5 bases and J shed 6 bases, with 17 bases lying between them. The CDR3 DNA is TGTGCCAGCAGCGCCCGGACAGCGTTAGTCAATGAGCAGTTCTTC. It is translated as CASSARTALVNEQFF.

The gene calls are TRBV27 and TRBJ2-1, with 8 positions matching TRBD2. V gave up 5 bases and J gave up 4 bases; unmatched junction bases: 7. CDR3 length: 15 residues. Germline CDR1 is MNHEY and CDR2 is SMNVEV (reference sequence). CDR3 in DNA: TGTGCCAGCAGTCTTGGGACTAGAGGATACAATGAGCAGTTCTTC. This codes for CASSLGTRGYNEQFF.